This TCR beta chain was recorded in a study of shared clonotypes between healthy human individuals. Researchers partitioned CD4+ cells into CD45RA+ naive and CD45RA-negative memory subsets. Study-level points and caveats: Sequencing depth was expected to affect clonotype sharing among donors. Since donors were few, the genetic and exposure-history diversity represented was limited.

Once extracted for a subset, genomic DNA was divided evenly among several immunoSEQ plates. Measured with immunoSEQ multiplex PCR; TCRdb has only the in-frame clones, and not every one. The profile shows approximately 330,000 clones, less than 75% of them singletons. This clone appeared a few times. Its specificity is unknown. After removal of 0 bases from V and 6 bases from J, the junction contained 14 bases not matched to a gene. The length of the CDR3 is 18 residues. CDR1 is ENHRY, CDR2 SYGVKD, per germline. The source is a man younger than 40 in good health. Sequencing used memory CD4+ T cells sorted from blood. Subset here: CD45RA-negative fraction. V gene TRBV10-3 combines with J gene TRBJ1-2; 9 bases match TRBD1. This CDR3 reads CAISESRDRGSGADGYTF. The CDR3 DNA reads TGTGCCATCAGTGAGTCGCGTGACAGGGGGAGTGGGGCGGATGGCTACACCTTC.